Below, 31 T cell receptor beta chains from the same sample are listed, as sequenced in a study of cytomegalovirus exposure and HLA in healthy donors. Produced via immunoSEQ multiplex PCR; TCRdb's table is partial and in-frame only. Here the sample spans about 250,000 clones, roughly 87% being singletons. The sequenced sample consisted of PBMCs. These receptors were obtained from a man aged 18-30 years in good health and CMV-seropositive.

V is TRBV6-1 and J is TRBJ1-5, with 8 nucleotides matching TRBD1. With 1 base clipped from V and 3 bases from J, the junction kept 5 bases outside the gene matches. The CDR3 totals 16 residues. Germline assignment: CDR1 MNHNS and CDR2 SASEGT. CDR3 in amino acids: CASSEGDRGLNQPQHF. The CDR3 DNA sequence: TGTGCCAGCAGTGAAGGCGACAGGGGTCTCAATCAGCCCCAGCATTTT.

This chain links TRBV7-2 with TRBJ2-1; TRBD1 aligns across 8 bases. Germline lookup yields CDR1 SGHTA and CDR2 FQGNSA. V was clipped by 4 bases and J by 10 bases; unmatched bases: 3. CDR3 length equals 12 residues. The CDR3 loop reads CASSSPGGEQFF. The DNA of the CDR3 is TGTGCCAGCAGCTCCCCAGGGGGCGAGCAGTTCTTC.

This clone was detected a few times. The chain uses TRBV19 and TRBJ1-5; possibly TRBD1 for D (6 bases). Trimming took 5 bases from V and 1 from J, leaving 6 bases between them. The CDR3 sequence is 13 residues long. Germline CDR1 and CDR2: LNHDA and SQIVND (reference sequence). The chain's CDR3 is CASSQGSNQPQHF. The CDR3 DNA sequence: TGTGCCAGTAGTCAGGGGAGCAATCAGCCCCAGCATTTT.

The chain carries TRBV4-3 and TRBJ2-7; D is perhaps TRBD1 (6 bases). CDR1 is LGHNA and CDR2 is YSLEER in the germline V gene. V lost 0 bases to trimming and J lost 3 bases, with 12 bases between them. The CDR3 has 15 residues. The DNA for the CDR3 is TGCGCCAGCAGCCAAGATTGGCAGGGGATCTACGAGCAGTACTTC. It codes for CASSQDWQGIYEQYF.

A single count supports this clone. The chain recombines TRBV11-3 with TRBJ2-1; D is possibly TRBD2 (5 bases). V lost 5 bases and J 8 bases, leaving 16 bases between the germline ends. The CDR3 runs to 14 residues. Germline lookup yields CDR1 SGHNT and CDR2 YENEEA. CDR3 residues: CASSPLASSDEQFF. DNA of the CDR3: TGTGCCAGCAGCCCCCTGGCCAGTAGCGATGAGCAGTTCTTC. The complete variable domain, with remaining parts taken from reference TRBV11-3 and TRBJ2-1, reads EAGVVQSPRYKIIEKKQPVAFWCNPISGHNTLYWYLQNLGQGPELLIRYENEEAVDDSQLPKDRFSAERLKGVDSTLKIQPAELGDSAVYLCASSPLASSDEQFFGPGTRLTVL.

This chain connects TRBV6-5 to TRBJ1-2; D possibly corresponds to TRBD1 (6 bases). This CDR3 has 14 residues. Deletions cut 6 bases from V and 0 bases from J, with 11 bases between. Per germline, CDR1 MNHEY and CDR2 SVGAGI. CDR3 coding DNA: TGTGCCAGCAGCCTTGGACAGCCTAACTATGGCTACACCTTC. It translates to CASSLGQPNYGYTF.

The chain recombines TRBV11-2 with TRBJ1-1; D ambiguous. Looked up from germline, CDR1 is SGHAT and CDR2 is FQNNGV. V lost 3 bases and J lost 0, with 2 bases in between. There are 12 residues in the CDR3. The CDR3 coding sequence is TGTGCCAGCAGCTTTCTGAACACTGAAGCTTTCTTT. It yields the protein CASSFLNTEAFF.

This chain joins TRBV27 and TRBJ2-1; the D gene could be TRBD1 or TRBD2 (6 bases each). The CDR3 runs 19 residues. Deletions cut 5 bases from V and 5 bases from J, with 28 bases between. Germline V lookup: CDR1 MNHEY, CDR2 SMNVEV (reference sequence). This chain's CDR3 is CASSPVLDVTEGGHNEQFF. The CDR3 DNA reads TGTGCCAGCAGTCCTGTACTAGACGTCACTGAGGGGGGCCACAATGAGCAGTTCTTC.

This clone was seen more than once but under ten times. This rearrangement joins TRBV5-5 to TRBJ2-7, with D perhaps TRBD1 or TRBD2 (5 bases each). Trimming removed 4 bases at V and 0 bases at J, with 14 bases between. Germline V gene data show CDR1 as SGHKS and CDR2 as YYEKEE (reference sequence). This CDR3 region has 15 residues. The DNA of the CDR3 is TGTGCCAGCAGCCCTCAAGGGACCTCCTCCTACGAGCAGTACTTC. Residues: CASSPQGTSSYEQYF.

This chain joins TRBV14 and TRBJ2-2; D call uncertain. The CDR3 contains 12 residues. Germline V gene data show CDR1 as SGHDN and CDR2 as FVKESK. V dropped 2 bases and J dropped 6 bases, with 4 bases sitting between them. CDR3 nucleotide sequence: TGTGCCAGCAGCCAACCGCCCGGGGAGCTGTTTTTT. Protein product: CASSQPPGELFF.

This clone was observed a few times. The rearrangement uses TRBV2 and TRBJ1-5, with unresolved D. This CDR3 has 14 residues. The V end lost 4 bases, the J end lost 2 bases, and 9 bases lay between the germline ends. Germline-derived CDR1 and CDR2 are SNHLY and FYNNEI. CDR3 protein: CASSGGRRNQPQHF. Here the CDR3 DNA reads TGTGCCAGCAGTGGAGGACGCCGCAATCAGCCCCAGCATTTT.

The rearrangement uses TRBV30 and TRBJ1-1, with a possible D match to TRBD1 (6 bases). CDR3 size: 13 residues. V was pared by 2 bases and J by 1 base, with 8 bases between. Germline V gene sequence: CDR1 GTSNPN, CDR2 SVGIG (reference sequence). The CDR3 reads CAWSLQGNTEAFF. CDR3 in DNA: TGTGCCTGGAGTCTACAGGGGAACACTGAAGCTTTCTTT.

The chain has TRBV6-5 and TRBJ1-3, with a tentative D call TRBD1 (5 bases). Germline CDR1 is MNHEY and CDR2 is SVGAGI. This CDR3 has 14 amino acids. Trimming stripped 6 bases from V and 4 bases from J, with 13 bases between. As DNA, the CDR3 is TGTGCCAGCAGAGGACACAGCCCCGGAAACACCATATATTTT. This gives the protein CASRGHSPGNTIYF.

The rearrangement joins TRBV11-2 to TRBJ1-1; 9 bases are a match to TRBD1. Germline lookup yields CDR1 SGHAT and CDR2 FQNNGV. The CDR3 runs 14 residues. V trimming: 4 bases; J trimming: 3 bases; junction bases outside the gene matches: 3. CDR3 coding DNA: TGTGCCAGCAGCTCCAGACAGGGGGACACTGAAGCTTTCTTT. It yields the protein CASSSRQGDTEAFF.

V usage is TRBV19 and J usage is TRBJ2-3; a weak D match, TRBD2 (6 bases). V was pared by 7 bases and J by 3 bases, with 38 bases between. Germline assignment: CDR1 LNHDA and CDR2 SQIVND (reference sequence). The CDR3 extends over 22 amino acids. Here the CDR3 DNA reads TGTGCCAGTATGGGGCCGGCGGCCGGGACTCCGTACGGGGGATCCTTAACAGATACGCAGTATTTT. Translating gives CASMGPAAGTPYGGSLTDTQYF.

CDR3 loop: CASSRLEGGRHEQYF. The CDR3 DNA reads as TGTGCCAGCAGCCGTCTGGAGGGAGGGCGCCACGAGCAGTACTTC. The chain employs TRBV7-6 and TRBJ2-7; 7 bases fit TRBD2. The CDR3 covers 15 residues. V shed 5 bases and J 5 bases; nucleotides not matched to a gene: 12. Germline lookup yields CDR1 SGHVS and CDR2 FNYEAQ. The complete variable domain, with remaining parts taken from reference TRBV7-6 and TRBJ2-7, reads GAGVSQSPRYKVTKRGQDVALRCDPISGHVSLYWYRQALGQGPEFLTYFNYEAQQDKSGLPNDRFSAERPEGSISTLTIQRTEQRDSAMYRCASSRLEGGRHEQYFGPGTRLTVT.

The V and J genes are TRBV30 and TRBJ1-5, with D tentatively TRBD1 (6 bases). CDR3 length: 14 residues. V lost 0 bases and J lost 6, with 12 bases in between. In germline, CDR1 is GTSNPN, CDR2 SVGIG (reference sequence). CDR3 in DNA: TGTGCCTGGAGTGTACAGGGTAGGGTTCAGCCCCAGCATTTT. Translation: CAWSVQGRVQPQHF. Full variable domain (outside the CDR3, taken from reference TRBV30 and TRBJ1-5): SQTIHQWPATLVQPVGSPLSLECTVEGTSNPNLYWYRQAAGRGLQLLFYSVGIGQISSEVPQNLSASRPQDRQFILSSKKLLLSDSGFYLCAWSVQGRVQPQHFGDGTRLSIL.

The chain couples TRBV5-1 to TRBJ2-3; D is unclear. The germline V gene has CDR1 SGHRS and CDR2 YFSETQ. The CDR3 length is 14 residues. V was clipped by 0 bases and J by 4 bases, with 9 bases between them. CDR3 residues: CASSLGKNSDTQYF. DNA of the CDR3: TGCGCCAGCAGCTTGGGGAAGAACTCAGATACGCAGTATTTT.

By sample fraction, this clone is medium-sized (0.01 to 0.1%). This chain links TRBV10-3 with TRBJ1-2, with D possibly being TRBD1 (5 bases). Per the germline V gene, CDR1 is ENHRY and CDR2 is SYGVKD. The CDR3 sequence is 13 residues long. V lost 6 bases to trimming and J lost 5 bases, with 13 bases between them. CDR3: CAISEDIVYGYTF. The CDR3 coding sequence is TGTGCCATCAGCGAGGACATTGTATATGGCTACACCTTC.

The rearrangement uses TRBV5-6 and TRBJ2-1, with D possibly being TRBD1 or TRBD2 (5 bases each). CDR1 is SGHDT, CDR2 YYEEEE, per germline. Trimming removed 4 bases from V and 2 bases from J, with 10 bases in between. The CDR3 is made up of 14 amino acids. Here the CDR3 DNA reads TGTGCCAGCAGCCTCACGGGGCCCTACAATGAGCAGTTCTTC. It is translated as CASSLTGPYNEQFF.

On this clone itself: A read error may produce the germline difference seen at one junction end. CDR3 sequence (DNA): TGTGCCAGCAGCTTAGAGGCTCGGCACCGTTGGGTCTTC. Amino acid sequence: CASSLEARHRWVF. V and J are TRBV7-2 and TRBJ2-1; D unresolved. This CDR3 has 13 residues. Germline values: CDR1 SGHTA, CDR2 FQGNSA. Using reference TRBV7-2 and TRBJ2-1 for the parts outside the CDR3, the full variable domain is GAGVSQSPSNKVTEKGKDVELRCDPISGHTALYWYRQSLGQGLEFLIYFQGNSAPDKSGLPSDRFSAERTGGSVSTLTIQRTQQEDSAVYLCASSLEARHRWVFGPGTRLTVL.

Only one count was recorded for this clone. CDR3 amino acids: CASSSSSGRRQETQYF. The CDR3 nucleotides are TGTGCCAGCAGCTCCTCTAGCGGGAGAAGACAAGAGACCCAGTACTTC. The chain uses TRBV11-2 and TRBJ2-5; 10 bases are a match to TRBD2. Germline assignment: CDR1 SGHAT and CDR2 FQNNGV. V trimming: 4 bases; J trimming: 2 bases; junction bases outside the gene matches: 7. The CDR3 has 16 residues. Supplemented by reference TRBV11-2 and TRBJ2-5, the full variable domain reads EAGVAQSPRYKIIEKRQSVAFWCNPISGHATLYWYQQILGQGPKLLIQFQNNGVVDDSQLPKDRFSAERLKGVDSTLKIQPAKLEDSAVYLCASSSSSGRRQETQYFGPGTRLLVL.

The chain links TRBV5-6 to TRBJ1-1; D not resolved. The length of the CDR3 is 13 residues. V was shortened by 4 bases and J by 0 bases, with 7 bases between the two germline ends. Germline V CDR1 and CDR2: SGHDT, YYEEEE. CDR3 sequence: CASSGRLNTEAFF. As DNA, the CDR3 is TGTGCCAGCAGCGGGAGGCTGAACACTGAAGCTTTCTTT.

The gene calls are TRBV4-2 and TRBJ2-1; D gene unclear. Germline V gene sequence: CDR1 LGHNA, CDR2 YNFKEQ. V was pared by 3 bases and J by 5 bases, with 2 bases between. CDR3 size: 11 residues. DNA of the CDR3: TGTGCCAGCAGCCAGAACAATGAGCAGTTCTTC. Translated: CASSQNNEQFF.

The CDR3 here is CASSYAGGSYNEQFF. The CDR3 coding sequence is TGTGCCAGCAGTTACGCGGGAGGCTCCTACAATGAGCAGTTCTTC. V gene TRBV6-5 combines with J gene TRBJ2-1, with TRBD2 matching 8 bases. The CDR3 has 15 residues. The V segment lost 2 bases and the J segment 0 bases; nucleotides outside the gene matches: 0. Germline-derived CDR1 and CDR2 are MNHEY and SVGAGI.

V and J are TRBV5-1 and TRBJ1-2; 8 bases fit TRBD1. J lost 8 bases, V lost 4 bases, and 10 bases had no gene match. Germline lookup yields CDR1 SGHRS and CDR2 YFSETQ. There are 14 residues in the CDR3. CDR3 coding DNA: TGCGCCAGCAGCCCCGGACAGGGTGAGGTCGGCTACACCTTC. Translating it yields CASSPGQGEVGYTF.

This clone was counted between two and nine times. This rearrangement joins TRBV28 to TRBJ2-3; TRBD1 aligns across 7 bases. The CDR3 is made up of 17 amino acids. The V gene end was trimmed by 6 bases and the J gene end by 0 bases; junction bases not matched to a gene: 12. Per germline, CDR1 MDHEN and CDR2 SYDVKM. The CDR3 protein is CASSSPDVGQSTDTQYF. The CDR3 nucleotides read TGTGCCAGCAGCTCCCCGGACGTGGGACAGAGCACAGATACGCAGTATTTT.

V gene TRBV27 combines with J gene TRBJ2-2; 7 bases are a match to TRBD1. The V gene's germline CDR1 is MNHEY and CDR2 SMNVEV (reference sequence). V trimming: 5 bases; J trimming: 9 bases; junction bases outside the gene matches: 6. CDR3 size: 13 residues. The CDR3 region has the DNA TGTGCCAGCAGTCTGGACAGGTCCCGGGAGCTGTTTTTT. It specifies CASSLDRSRELFF.

This clone was seen a handful of times. The chain is built from TRBV30 and TRBJ1-5; D is possibly TRBD1 (6 bases). The germline V and J ends were trimmed by 2 bases and 7 bases, with 18 bases remaining between them. This CDR3 is 15 amino acids long. Germline CDR1 reads GTSNPN; CDR2 reads SVGIG (reference sequence). The CDR3 loop is CAWSTSGGARQPQHF. The CDR3 nucleotides read TGTGCCTGGAGTACAAGCGGGGGGGCTCGACAGCCCCAGCATTTT.

CDR3 loop: CASSEGGFSYEQYF. The CDR3 nucleotides read TGTGCCAGCAGTGAGGGCGGCTTCTCCTACGAGCAGTACTTC. The chain is built from TRBV6-1 and TRBJ2-7; D is uncertain. V was pared by 3 bases and J by 0 bases, with 9 bases between. Germline loops: CDR1 MNHNS, CDR2 SASEGT. There are 14 residues in the CDR3.

The J gene is TRBJ2-7, the V gene TRBV19, with D perhaps matching TRBD2 (6 bases). Trimming removed 4 bases from V and 5 bases from J, with 15 bases in between. CDR1 and CDR2 from the germline V gene are LNHDA and SQIVND (reference sequence). This CDR3 region has 14 residues. The CDR3 DNA is TGTGCCAGTAGTAACCCCCCGGGACTCGACGAGCAGTACTTC. This gives the protein CASSNPPGLDEQYF.